This is a list of T cell receptor beta chains from one sample in a study of blood T cell repertoires in COVID-19. Produced via immunoSEQ multiplex PCR; TCRdb's table is partial and in-frame only. The sample lists 75,000 to 90,000 clones; about 90% were seen once. Sequenced sample: peripheral blood. The receptors originated from a human donor in a cohort sampled during active COVID-19. Each CDR3 is given with its conserved first and last residue. A D gene is named only where the DNA matches it firmly. The size entry is marked missing in some rows and otherwise reads once, few, many or a size class.

D,J,V,length,size,DNA,CDR3
TRBD2,TRBJ2-5,TRBV2,15,once,TGTGCCAGCAGTAGTTCCCCTAGCGGGGGTGAGACCCAGTACTTC,CASSSSPSGGETQYF
TRBD1,TRBJ2-5,TRBV6-4,14,.,TGTGCCAGCAGTCCCGGACAGGGATTCGAGACCCAGTACTTC,CASSPGQGFETQYF
.,TRBJ2-4,TRBV11-2,14,.,TGTGCCAGCAGCTTAGCCAACCCCACGGGCATTCAGTACTTC,CASSLANPTGIQYF
.,TRBJ1-2,TRBV20-1,11,.,TGCAGTGCTAGTCAGAACTATGGCTACACCTTC,CSASQNYGYTF
TRBD2,TRBJ2-7,TRBV5-4,15,.,TGTGCCAGCAGCTTGGGTAGCGGGGGGCCCTACGAGCAGTACTTC,CASSLGSGGPYEQYF
TRBD1,TRBJ2-2,TRBV19,14,.,TGTGCCAGTAGTATTGACAGGGTTAGCGGGGAGCTGTTTTTT,CASSIDRVSGELFF
TRBD1,TRBJ1-1,TRBV5-5,16,.,TGTGCCAGCAGCTTAGGTGACAGGGGCATGAACACTGAAGCTTTCTTT,CASSLGDRGMNTEAFF
TRBD2,TRBJ2-1,TRBV9,15,.,TGTGCCAGCAGCGTTAGCGGGGGGGCGGCGAATGAGCAGTTCTTC,CASSVSGGAANEQFF
TRBD1,TRBJ2-7,TRBV11-1,14,.,TGTGCCAGCAGCTTAGACAGGGGGCAGTTCGAGCAGTACTTC,CASSLDRGQFEQYF
.,TRBJ1-5,TRBV18,18,.,TGTGCCAGCTCACCACCTCGGGGTCGGGGAGACGGCAATCAGCCCCAGCATTTT,CASSPPRGRGDGNQPQHF
TRBD1,TRBJ1-5,TRBV6-5,15,.,TGTGCCAGCAGTTACTCGGGACAGAACAATCAGCCCCAGCATTTT,CASSYSGQNNQPQHF
TRBD1,TRBJ2-2,TRBV6-6,14,.,TGTGCCAGCAGGCAGACAGGGCACACCGGGGAGCTGTTTTTT,CASRQTGHTGELFF
.,TRBJ1-1,TRBV7-9,15,.,TGTGCCAGCAGCTTAGCCGGCGGTATGAACACTGAAGCTTTCTTT,CASSLAGGMNTEAFF
.,TRBJ2-5,TRBV27,12,.,TGTGTCCAGGTTAGCGGACAAGAGACCCAGTACTTC,CVQVSGQETQYF
.,TRBJ1-2,TRBV10-3,12,.,TGTGCCATCAGTGACGGTGTTCTTGGCTACACCTTC,CAISDGVLGYTF
.,TRBJ1-6,TRBV27,16,.,TGTGCCAGCACATTAGCGGGGGGCAGTCCTAATTCACCCCTCCACTTT,CASTLAGGSPNSPLHF
.,TRBJ2-3,TRBV7-2,14,.,TGTGCCAGCAGCCAGTCATGGGCCCCAGATACGCAGTATTTT,CASSQSWAPDTQYF
TRBD2,TRBJ2-7,TRBV11-2,15,.,TGTGCCAGCAGCCCCCGACTGGGAGGGGAATACGAGCAGTACTTC,CASSPRLGGEYEQYF
TRBD1,TRBJ2-1,TRBV30,14,.,TGTGCCTGGGCCGACGGACAGGGGGCGAGTGAGCAGTTCTTC,CAWADGQGASEQFF
.,TRBJ1-1,TRBV2,13,few,TGTGCCAGCATTATGACAGGAAACACTGAAGCTTTCTTT,CASIMTGNTEAFF
.,TRBJ1-2,TRBV5-1,16,.,TGCGCCAGCAGCTTGAACCGGGACACCTCTAACTATGGCTACACCTTC,CASSLNRDTSNYGYTF
.,TRBJ1-1,TRBV5-6,14,.,TGTGCCAGCAGCTCCTACAGGGATAACACTGAAGCTTTCTTT,CASSSYRDNTEAFF
.,TRBJ2-5,TRBV12-3/TRBV12-4,11,.,TGTGCCAGCACCTCAGGGGAGACCCAGTACTTC,CASTSGETQYF
TRBD1,TRBJ1-5,TRBV10-3,13,.,TGTGCCACCCGAAGACAGGGAGATCAGCCCCAGCATTTT,CATRRQGDQPQHF
.,TRBJ2-1,TRBV4-3,16,.,TGCGCCAGCAGCCAATATACAGGGAGTAACCCAGGTGAGCAGTTCTTC,CASSQYTGSNPGEQFF
.,TRBJ1-5,TRBV19,16,.,TGTGCCAGTCGTCAAAGGGGGATTCCTAGCAATCAGCCCCAGCATTTT,CASRQRGIPSNQPQHF
.,TRBJ2-1,TRBV5-5,16,once,TGTGCCAGCAGCTTGTCGGTTGGGGGGTCGGTCAATGAGCAGTTCTTC,CASSLSVGGSVNEQFF
TRBD1,TRBJ1-2,TRBV4-3,16,.,TGCGCCAGCAGCCGCGGGACAGGGGGCGCTTCCTATGGCTACACCTTC,CASSRGTGGASYGYTF
TRBD1,TRBJ1-5,TRBV7-2,14,.,TGTGCCAGCAGCAATGGACAGGGGAGTCAGCCCCAGCATTTT,CASSNGQGSQPQHF
.,TRBJ2-2,TRBV6-1,17,.,TGTGCCAGCAGTGTCTTCCCCGGACAGACGAACACCGGGGAGCTGTTTTTT,CASSVFPGQTNTGELFF
TRBD2,TRBJ2-1,TRBV6-2/TRBV6-3,12,once,TGTGCCAGCAGTCCCCTAGCGGGGGGGCAGTTCTTC,CASSPLAGGQFF
.,TRBJ2-3,TRBV4-3,15,.,TGCGCCAGCAGCCAAGATACGGGGGTCACAGATACGCAGTATTTT,CASSQDTGVTDTQYF
TRBD2,TRBJ2-1,TRBV5-1,15,.,TGCGCCAGCAGCTTGGGAGCGGGGGAATACAATGAGCAGTTCTTC,CASSLGAGEYNEQFF
.,TRBJ1-2,TRBV18,13,.,TGTGCCAGCTCACCAGACAGGAACTATGGCTACACCTTC,CASSPDRNYGYTF
.,TRBJ2-3,TRBV3-1/TRBV3-2,15,once,TGTGCCAGCAGCCAAGATGGGGGGGGCCCAGATACGCAGTATTTT,CASSQDGGGPDTQYF
.,TRBJ2-5,TRBV6-5,12,.,TGTGCCGCCAGGGATTATTTCGAGACCCAGTACTTC,CAARDYFETQYF
TRBD2,TRBJ2-3,TRBV5-4,16,.,TGTGCCAGCAGCTTGACTTTAGCGGGGGGGCCAGATACGCAGTATTTT,CASSLTLAGGPDTQYF
.,TRBJ1-1,TRBV2,13,.,TGTGCCAGCAGTGAATCAGTGAACACTGAAGCTTTCTTT,CASSESVNTEAFF
TRBD2,TRBJ2-3,TRBV6-2/TRBV6-3,16,.,TGTGCCAGCAGTTACTGGGGACTAGCGGGGCAAGATACGCAGTATTTT,CASSYWGLAGQDTQYF
TRBD1,TRBJ2-7,TRBV11-1,14,.,TGTGCCAGCAGCTTAAACACAGGGGGCTACGAGCAGTACTTC,CASSLNTGGYEQYF
TRBD1,TRBJ1-2,TRBV7-2,17,once,TGTGCCAGCAGCTTAGGCGGGACAGGGGCCCTTAACTATGGCTACACCTTC,CASSLGGTGALNYGYTF
TRBD1,TRBJ2-7,TRBV7-6,14,few,TGTGCCAGCAGCCAGGGACAGGGAAGGAACGAGCAGTACTTC,CASSQGQGRNEQYF
TRBD2,TRBJ2-7,TRBV7-9,15,.,TGTGCCAGCAGCACCTATAGCGGGGGGGCCTTGGAGCAGTACTTC,CASSTYSGGALEQYF
TRBD1,TRBJ1-2,TRBV12-5,16,.,TGTGCTAGTGGTCCCTCCCAGGGGGCGATGCTCTATGGCTACACCTTC,CASGPSQGAMLYGYTF
TRBD2,TRBJ2-5,TRBV5-1,15,.,TGCGCCAGCAGCTTGGAGGGCGGGGGGGCCGAGACCCAGTACTTC,CASSLEGGGAETQYF
TRBD1,TRBJ2-5,TRBV7-2,14,.,TGTGCCAGCAGCTCCCTAGGGGGCGCGAAGACCCAGTACTTC,CASSSLGGAKTQYF
.,TRBJ1-1,TRBV6-6,16,.,TGTGCCAGCAGTTACTCGATGGTTGGCAGGAACACTGAAGCTTTCTTT,CASSYSMVGRNTEAFF
TRBD1,TRBJ1-2,TRBV7-9,15,.,TGTGCCAGCAGCCGGACAGGGGGCGCAGGCTATGGCTACACCTTC,CASSRTGGAGYGYTF
TRBD2,TRBJ2-5,TRBV5-1,14,.,TGCGCCAGCAGCTTACCAGCGGGGGGTGAGACCCAGTACTTC,CASSLPAGGETQYF
TRBD1,TRBJ2-5,TRBV19,16,.,TGTGCCAGTAGTAGACGACAGGGGGCAGTAGGGGAGACCCAGTACTTC,CASSRRQGAVGETQYF